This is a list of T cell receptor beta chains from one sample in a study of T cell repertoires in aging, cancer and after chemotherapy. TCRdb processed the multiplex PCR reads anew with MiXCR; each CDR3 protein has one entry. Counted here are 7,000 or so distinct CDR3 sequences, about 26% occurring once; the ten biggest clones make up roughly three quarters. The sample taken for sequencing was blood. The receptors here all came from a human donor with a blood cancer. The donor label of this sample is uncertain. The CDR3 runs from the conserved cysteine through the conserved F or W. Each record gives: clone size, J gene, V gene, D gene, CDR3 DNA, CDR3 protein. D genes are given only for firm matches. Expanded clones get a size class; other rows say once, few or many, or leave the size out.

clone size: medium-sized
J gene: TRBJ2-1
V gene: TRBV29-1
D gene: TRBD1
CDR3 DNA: TGCAGCCCGTTTCTGGACAGGGGAAGAGAGCAGTTCTTC
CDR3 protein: CSPFLDRGREQFF

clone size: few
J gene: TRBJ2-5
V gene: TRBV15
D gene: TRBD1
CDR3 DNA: TGTGCCACCAGCAGAAGTGACAGGGGGTACCAAGAGACCCAGTACTTC
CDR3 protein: CATSRSDRGYQETQYF

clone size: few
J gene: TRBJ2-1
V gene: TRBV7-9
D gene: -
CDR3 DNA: TGTGCCAGCAGCTTAGGGTACAATGAGCAGTTCTTC
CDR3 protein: CASSLGYNEQFF

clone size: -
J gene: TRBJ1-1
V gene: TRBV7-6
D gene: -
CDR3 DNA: TGTGCCAGCAGCCGACAAGCCCAGGGAGTCACTGAAGCTTTCTTT
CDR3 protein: CASSRQAQGVTEAFF

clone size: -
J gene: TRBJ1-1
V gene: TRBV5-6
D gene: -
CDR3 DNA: TGTGCCAGCAGCTTGGGCACCCTGAACACTGAAGCTTTCTTT
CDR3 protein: CASSLGTLNTEAFF

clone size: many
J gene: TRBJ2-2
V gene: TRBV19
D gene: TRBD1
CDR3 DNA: TGTGCCAGTAGAGGAACGCGACAGGGGGCGCAGTCCGGGGAGCTGTTTTTT
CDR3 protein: CASRGTRQGAQSGELFF

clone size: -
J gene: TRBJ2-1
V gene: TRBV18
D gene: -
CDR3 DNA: TGTGCCAGCTCACCACCCACAGGTAGCATTAGCAATGAGCAGTTCTTC
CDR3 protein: CASSPPTGSISNEQFF

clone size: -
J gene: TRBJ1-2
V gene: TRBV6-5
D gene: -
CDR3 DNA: TGTGCCAGCAGACAGGGTAACTATGGCTACACCTTC
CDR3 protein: CASRQGNYGYTF

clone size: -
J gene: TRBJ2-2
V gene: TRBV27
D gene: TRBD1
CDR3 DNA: TGTGCCAGCAGCTTAAGGCCTGTGACAGGGTGGGAAACCGGGGAGCTGTTTTTT
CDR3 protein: CASSLRPVTGWETGELFF

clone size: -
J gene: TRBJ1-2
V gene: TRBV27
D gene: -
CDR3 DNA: TGTGCCAGCAGTTTAAACGGGGTTGGGGGCTACACCTTC
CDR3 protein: CASSLNGVGGYTF

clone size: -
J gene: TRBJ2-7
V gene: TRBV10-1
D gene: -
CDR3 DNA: TGCGCCAGCAGTGCGGGGTACGAGCAGTACTTC
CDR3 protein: CASSAGYEQYF

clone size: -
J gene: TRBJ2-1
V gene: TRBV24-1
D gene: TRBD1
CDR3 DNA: TGTGCCAGCAGTGGCCGTGGGACAGGGATATACAATGAGCAGTTCTTC
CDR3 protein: CASSGRGTGIYNEQFF

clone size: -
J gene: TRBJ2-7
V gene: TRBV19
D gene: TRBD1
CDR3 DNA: TGTGCCAGTAGTGAGGCACAGGGGGCCCCCTACGAGCAGTACTTC
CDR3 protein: CASSEAQGAPYEQYF

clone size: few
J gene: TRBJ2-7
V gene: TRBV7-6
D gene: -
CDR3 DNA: TGTGCCAGCAGCTTAATCGGTCGTGGGCGCGGCGAGCAGTACTTC
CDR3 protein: CASSLIGRGRGEQYF

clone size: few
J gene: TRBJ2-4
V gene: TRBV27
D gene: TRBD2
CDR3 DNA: TGTGCCAGCAGTGGACTAGCGGGAAACATTCAGTACTTC
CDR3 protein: CASSGLAGNIQYF

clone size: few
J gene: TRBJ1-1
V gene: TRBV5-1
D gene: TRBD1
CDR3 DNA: TGCGCCAGCACCGGACAGGGCGGCACTGAAGCTTTCTTT
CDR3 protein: CASTGQGGTEAFF

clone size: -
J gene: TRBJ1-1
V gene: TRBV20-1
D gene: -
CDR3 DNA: TGCAGTGCTAGAGACCGAGACGGGGCTGGGCACACTGAAGCTTTCTTT
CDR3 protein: CSARDRDGAGHTEAFF

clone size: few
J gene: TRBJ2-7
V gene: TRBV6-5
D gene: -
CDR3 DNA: TGTGCCAGCAGTTACTCATCGGACTACGAGCAGTACTTC
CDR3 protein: CASSYSSDYEQYF

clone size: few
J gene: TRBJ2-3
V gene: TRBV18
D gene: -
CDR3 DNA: TGTGCCAGCTCACCGGGGGTTGGGTCTAGCACAGATACGCAGTATTTT
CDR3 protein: CASSPGVGSSTDTQYF

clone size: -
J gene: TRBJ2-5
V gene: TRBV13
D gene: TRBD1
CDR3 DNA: TGTGCCAGCAGCTGGACAGGGGGAGAGACCCAGTACTTC
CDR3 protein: CASSWTGGETQYF

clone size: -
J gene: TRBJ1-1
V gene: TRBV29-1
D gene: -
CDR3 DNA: TGCAGCTCAGCGGGGGGGATCGGCACTGAAGCTTTCTTT
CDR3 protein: CSSAGGIGTEAFF

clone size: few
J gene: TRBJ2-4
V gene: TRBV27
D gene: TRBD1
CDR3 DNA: TGTGCCAGCAGTGACGACAGGGATGACATTCAGTACTTC
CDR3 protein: CASSDDRDDIQYF

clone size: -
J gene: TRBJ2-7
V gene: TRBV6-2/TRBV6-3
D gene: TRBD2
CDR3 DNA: TGTGCCAGCAAAACTCCCAGACTAGCGGTGAACTACGAGCAGTACTTC
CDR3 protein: CASKTPRLAVNYEQYF

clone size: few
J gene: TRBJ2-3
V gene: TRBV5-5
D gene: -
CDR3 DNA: TGTGCCAGCAGCTTGGATGGCATAGGGGTCACAGATACGCAGTATTTT
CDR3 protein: CASSLDGIGVTDTQYF

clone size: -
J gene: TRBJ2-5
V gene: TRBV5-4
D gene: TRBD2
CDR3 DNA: TGTGCCAGCAGCAAGGAGCGGGGGGGGGAGACCCAGTACTTC
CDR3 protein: CASSKERGGETQYF

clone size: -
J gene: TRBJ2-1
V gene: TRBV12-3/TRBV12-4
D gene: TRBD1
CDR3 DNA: TGTGCCAGCAGTATCGCGGGGACAGGGGGCGGCCATGAGCAGTTCTTC
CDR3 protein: CASSIAGTGGGHEQFF

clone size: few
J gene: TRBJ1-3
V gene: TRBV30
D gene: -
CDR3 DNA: TGTGCCTGGGGCCGGACAGCCGAGTTAGACACCATATATTTT
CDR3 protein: CAWGRTAELDTIYF

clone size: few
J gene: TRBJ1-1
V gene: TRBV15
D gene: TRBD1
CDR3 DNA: TGTGCCACCAGCAGCCAAAGGGAAGGGGGCGAAGCTTTCTTT
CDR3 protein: CATSSQREGGEAFF

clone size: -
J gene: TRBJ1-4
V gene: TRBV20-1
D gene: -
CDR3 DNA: TGCAGTGCTAGAGATCCTGGGGCACAGGGCGGTGAAAAACTGTTTTTT
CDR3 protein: CSARDPGAQGGEKLFF